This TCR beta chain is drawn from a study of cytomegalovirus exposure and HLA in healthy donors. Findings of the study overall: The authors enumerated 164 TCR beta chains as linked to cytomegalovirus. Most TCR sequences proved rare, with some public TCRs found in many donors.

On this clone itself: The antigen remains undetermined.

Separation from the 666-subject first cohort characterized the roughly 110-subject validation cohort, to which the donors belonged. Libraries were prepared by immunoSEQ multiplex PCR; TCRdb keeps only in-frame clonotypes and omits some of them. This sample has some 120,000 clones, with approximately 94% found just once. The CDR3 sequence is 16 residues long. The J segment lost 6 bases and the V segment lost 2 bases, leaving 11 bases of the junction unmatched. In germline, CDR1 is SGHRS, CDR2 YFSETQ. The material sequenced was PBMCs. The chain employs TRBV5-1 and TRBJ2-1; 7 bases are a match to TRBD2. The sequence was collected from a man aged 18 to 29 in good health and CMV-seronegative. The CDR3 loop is CASSLYSGAGINEQFF. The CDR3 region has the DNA TGCGCCAGCAGCTTATACAGCGGGGCCGGGATCAATGAGCAGTTCTTC.